The sequence of this TCR beta chain was determined in a study of blood T cell repertoires in COVID-19. On the study more broadly: PBMCs, B-cell-depleted T cells, or T cells were the source of the cDNA or gDNA that made up the material.

Original processing methods: The authors estimated nucleated cell counts from reference gene primer amplification. Profiled with immunoSEQ multiplex PCR; TCRdb holds only in-frame clones, not every one. V, J and clone size derive from that table, while D and trimming were established from the DNA sequence. This repertoire shows about 320,000 clones, around 86% found once; its top ten account for about 9.4%. Residents of under 25 US areas, aged roughly 18 to 89 years, made up the participants. Cohort assignment relied on participant-reported clinical history. CDR3 length: 16 amino acids. With 4 bases removed from V and 1 base from J, the gap between germline ends came to 17 bases. In germline, CDR1 is SGHTA, CDR2 FQGTGA.

The clonotype originates from a woman aged 18-29 years who had recovered from COVID-19. V usage is TRBV7-3 and J usage is TRBJ2-7, with D perhaps TRBD2 (7 bases). Sequenced input: PBMCs or T cells enriched from blood (not recorded which). The CDR3 sequence is CASSSPRKGGSYEQYF. CDR3 bases: TGTGCCAGCAGCTCCCCCCGAAAGGGGGGGTCCTACGAGCAGTACTTC.